This T cell receptor (beta chain) was sequenced for a study of cytomegalovirus exposure and HLA in healthy donors listed by TCRdb under 2017. With regard to the full study: The 500 to 800 repertoires of the first cohort and the roughly 110 validation repertoires were produced on the same platform, according to a later analysis. The study aimed to test whether cataloging public T cell receptors could reveal signatures of past pathogen exposure. Besides the first cohort of roughly 640 subjects, a separate validation cohort made up of 120 different subjects was used. To predict cytomegalovirus infection status, the study brought together high-throughput TCR immunosequencing, statistical association of individual TCRs with disease status, and machine learning.

Donors formed part of the validation cohort, which comprised 120 or so subjects and was distinct from the first cohort of 550 to 850 subjects. The junction shows trimming of 5 bases on V and 8 bases on J, and the gene matches do not reach 18 bases of it. There are 17 amino acids in the CDR3, from cysteine to phenylalanine inclusive. The DNA shown is the 51-base CDR3, in frame from base 1. CDR1 is given as MDHEN and CDR2 as SYDVKM, both from the germline V gene. The library relied on the immunoSEQ multiplex PCR assay. On the study's bioinformatics: A statistical classification framework was developed to diagnose cytomegalovirus status using the catalog of TCR beta chain sequences. TCRdb took this table from immuneACCESS and kept in-frame rearrangements with V and J called. Such tables lack part of the clones; where checked against another copy, unresolved V genes explain under half of the gap, and the rest is unexplained. V and J calls and clone size are as listed in that table; D and trimming were resolved from the DNA. A total of roughly 130,000 clones appear in this sample, approximately 89% of them only once. In total, the top ten clones hold over 3% of the sample.

What the authors observed across the whole study: In both the original and validation cohorts, the classifier was reported to diagnose cytomegalovirus status with high specificity and sensitivity. The validation cohort had no HLA typing available for a later analysis, so co-occurrence within that cohort was assessed over all 110 or so repertoires. It was suggested by the authors that the approach could potentially be generalized to other disease states and immunological phenotypes. While some public TCRs were present in many individuals, most TCR sequences turned up only very rarely across donors. The study gave a list of under 200 TCR beta chains associated with cytomegalovirus. Subsequent analysis determined that TCRs grouped into clusters in the first cohort also showed a tendency toward co-occurrence across the roughly 110 validation repertoires, and 85% to 95% of cluster scores exceeded 0. In vitro tests confirmed that three of the cytomegalovirus-associated TCR beta chains recognize cytomegalovirus antigens.

Worth noting for this clone: Its antigen specificity is not known. Within one base of it there is no much larger clone, and no base qualities were kept.

Recombination connected TRBV28 to TRBJ2-1, with TRBD1 identical over 7 junction bases. Sequencing input: PBMCs. The sequence came from a man aged 25 to 40 in good health and CMV-seronegative. DNA sequence: TGTGCCAGCAGTCCTACACGACAGGGTCTAACATACGATGAGCAGTTCTTC. It encodes CASSPTRQGLTYDEQFF.